The 21 T cell receptor beta chains in this list originate from one sample, sequenced in a study of radiotherapy plus CTLA-4 blockade in lung cancer. Some clones are missing from TCRdb's copy, which holds only in-frame ones; the method was immunoSEQ multiplex PCR. The sample comprises around 55,000 clones, approximately 84% of which are singletons, and 6.1% rests with the top ten. This material consisted of peripheral blood, taken from a patient treated with radiotherapy plus ipilimumab. These receptors all come from a human donor with non-small cell lung cancer whose response to radiotherapy plus ipilimumab could not be evaluated.

V gene TRBV6-5 combines with J gene TRBJ1-2, with D possibly TRBD1 on 6 matching bases. Per germline, CDR1 MNHEY and CDR2 SVGAGI. Trimming pared 2 bases from V and 8 bases from J, leaving 12 bases between. The CDR3 is 13 residues long. The CDR3 loop is CASSYVRGGGYTF. The CDR3 bases are TGTGCCAGCAGTTACGTCAGGGGTGGGGGCTACACCTTC.

CDR3 protein: CASSLDRGAVAEAFF. CDR3 sequence (DNA): TGCGCCAGCAGCCTGGACAGGGGGGCTGTCGCTGAAGCTTTCTTT. The rearrangement links TRBV5-1 to TRBJ1-1; TRBD1 matches at 10 bases. Germline V gene lookup returns CDR1 SGHRS and CDR2 YFSETQ. CDR3 length: 15 residues. V was clipped by 4 bases and J by 6 bases; unmatched bases: 9.

The V call is TRBV9, the J call TRBJ2-5, with D perhaps TRBD1 (6 bases). This CDR3 has 17 amino acids. V was clipped by 0 bases and J by 1 base, with 16 bases between them. Per germline, CDR1 SGDLS and CDR2 YYNGEE. The CDR3 sequence: CASSVGTENRAQETQYF. The CDR3 bases are TGTGCCAGCAGCGTAGGGACGGAGAACAGGGCCCAAGAGACCCAGTACTTC.

This chain uses TRBV5-6 with TRBJ1-6, with D perhaps matching TRBD1 (5 bases). Trimming removed 5 bases from V and 10 bases from J, with 19 bases in between. This CDR3 is 15 amino acids long. Per germline, CDR1 SGHDT and CDR2 YYEEEE. CDR3 residues: CASSVGGGWGSPLHF. DNA for the CDR3: TGTGCCAGCAGTGTGGGGGGGGGATGGGGATCACCCCTCCACTTT.

The chain uses TRBV5-1 and TRBJ2-7; 8 bases align to TRBD1. The CDR3 runs to 12 residues. The V and J ends lost 3 bases and 5 bases, in that order; junction bases with no gene match: 1. Looked up from germline, CDR1 is SGHRS and CDR2 is YFSETQ. This chain's CDR3 is CASSWTGNEQYF. CDR3 DNA: TGCGCCAGCAGCTGGACAGGGAACGAGCAGTACTTC.

The rearrangement uses TRBV9 and TRBJ2-7, with TRBD2 identical over 7 bases. From germline, CDR1 is SGDLS and CDR2 YYNGEE. The junction had 18 bases not matched to a gene; V was cut back by 3 bases and J by 6 bases. The CDR3 is 17 residues long. Here the CDR3 DNA reads TGTGCCAGCAGCGCCGGCACTGAAGCGGGGCCGTGGGGCGAGCAGTACTTC. It translates to CASSAGTEAGPWGEQYF.

This chain uses TRBV19 with TRBJ2-2; TRBD2 matches 7 bases. There are 17 residues in the CDR3. Germline CDR1 and CDR2: LNHDA and SQIVND (reference sequence). V lost 1 base and J lost 6; bases outside the gene matches: 11. In DNA, the CDR3 is TGTGCCAGTAGTATAGGGCTTGCGGGAGCCCCCCCCGGGGAGCTGTTTTTT. Its translation: CASSIGLAGAPPGELFF.

This clone was seen only once. This chain uses TRBV4-3 with TRBJ2-2, with 8 positions matching TRBD2. Unmatched junction bases numbered 6, after V lost 0 bases and J lost 0 bases. The CDR3 loop spans 18 amino acids. CDR1 and CDR2 (germline): LGHNA, YSLEER. The chain's CDR3 is CASSQDLIAGTNTGELFF. Here the CDR3 DNA reads TGCGCCAGCAGCCAAGATCTGATAGCGGGGACGAACACCGGGGAGCTGTTTTTT.

In its sample, this clone was seen once. The V and J genes are TRBV7-9 and TRBJ2-7; weak D call: TRBD2 (6 bases). Germline CDR1 SEHNR, CDR2 FQNEAQ (reference sequence). The germline V and J ends were trimmed by 5 bases and 6 bases, with 20 bases remaining between them. The CDR3 consists of 15 residues. For the CDR3, the DNA is TGTGCCAGCAGCCCCGAGGAGGGAGCACCGATCGAGCAGTACTTC. This encodes CASSPEEGAPIEQYF.

The CDR3 nucleotides read TGTGCCAGCAGTGAAGCACAGGGGTACCACGAGCAGTACTTC. Its translation is CASSEAQGYHEQYF. This sequence joins TRBV6-1 and TRBJ2-7; TRBD1 matches at 7 bases. The CDR3 runs to 14 residues. The V segment lost 0 bases and the J segment 5 bases; nucleotides outside the gene matches: 4. From germline, CDR1 is MNHNS and CDR2 SASEGT.

The J gene is TRBJ2-2, the V gene TRBV7-7; 7 bases fit TRBD1. J gave up 4 bases and V 1 base, and 3 bases lay outside the gene matches. The germline V gene encodes CDR1 SSHAT and CDR2 FNYEAQ (reference sequence). The CDR3 runs to 15 residues. CDR3 bases: TGTGCCAGCAGCTTAGGGACAGGTTCCACCGGGGAGCTGTTTTTT. Translation gives CASSLGTGSTGELFF.

This clone was seen only a few times. The CDR3 spells CASSPPGSSVTEAFF. CDR3 sequence (DNA): TGTGCCAGCAGCCCTCCTGGGAGTTCGGTCACTGAAGCTTTCTTT. This sequence joins TRBV5-4 and TRBJ1-1; D is unresolved. Germline V gene sequence: CDR1 SGHNT, CDR2 YYREEE (reference sequence). The length of the CDR3 is 15 residues. Trimming took off 4 bases at V and 4 bases at J, with 17 bases between the two ends.

This clone was seen more than once but under ten times. The chain uses TRBV6-6 and TRBJ2-7; the D is unclear. CDR1 and CDR2 (germline): MNHNY, SVGAGI (reference sequence). V was cut by 7 bases and J by 3 bases, with 16 bases left in between. CDR3 length equals 14 residues. CDR3 sequence reads: CASIAEPVDYEQYF. The CDR3 DNA reads TGTGCCAGCATTGCGGAGCCCGTCGACTACGAGCAGTACTTC.

The chain is built from TRBV11-2 and TRBJ2-7, with D perhaps TRBD2 (5 bases). The CDR3 covers 15 residues. The germline V gene has CDR1 SGHAT and CDR2 FQNNGV. V lost 0 bases and J lost 2, with 11 bases in between. CDR3 loop: CASSLEGGGPYEQYF. CDR3 nucleotide sequence: TGTGCCAGCAGCTTAGAAGGCGGCGGGCCCTACGAGCAGTACTTC. The full variable domain, its missing parts supplied by reference TRBV11-2 and TRBJ2-7, is EAGVAQSPRYKIIEKRQSVAFWCNPISGHATLYWYQQILGQGPKLLIQFQNNGVVDDSQLPKDRFSAERLKGVDSTLKIQPAKLEDSAVYLCASSLEGGGPYEQYFGPGTRLTVT.

The gene calls are TRBV9 and TRBJ2-7; 13 bases fit TRBD2. V lost 0 bases and J lost 4; bases outside the gene matches: 4. Germline values: CDR1 SGDLS, CDR2 YYNGEE. The CDR3 contains 16 residues. The CDR3 nucleotides read TGTGCCAGCAGCGTAGAAGCGACTAGCGGGGGGTACGAGCAGTACTTC. Encoded protein: CASSVEATSGGYEQYF.

The chain employs TRBV5-4 and TRBJ2-5, with 14 bases identical to TRBD2. TRBJ2-7 matches the DNA end more closely, so the J call is doubtful. Germline V gene data show CDR1 as SGHNT and CDR2 as YYREEE (reference sequence). This CDR3 is 17 amino acids long. The CDR3 bases are TGTGCCAGCAGCTTAGGACTAGCGGGGGGCCAGTCCTACGAGCAGTACTTC. It encodes CASSLGLAGGQSYEQYF.

This sequence joins TRBV19 and TRBJ2-1; 12 nucleotides line up with TRBD2. The junction had 8 bases not matched to a gene; V was cut back by 10 bases and J by 13 bases. CDR1 and CDR2 (germline): LNHDA, SQIVND (reference sequence). The CDR3 loop spans 12 amino acids. The CDR3 protein is CAISLAGGPQFF. CDR3 DNA: TGTGCCATTTCACTAGCGGGAGGTCCCCAGTTCTTC.

This clone has a single count. The V and J genes are TRBV6-1 and TRBJ2-1; 11 bases agree with TRBD1. Germline CDR1 is MNHNS and CDR2 is SASEGT. The CDR3 runs to 14 residues. J lost 4 bases, V lost 8 bases, and 4 bases had no gene match. In DNA form, the CDR3 reads TGTGCCAGCCGGGACAGGGGGATATACAATGAGCAGTTCTTC. Translated: CASRDRGIYNEQFF.

V gene TRBV28 combines with J gene TRBJ2-3; D remains unclear. Trimming shortened V by 3 bases and J by 6 bases, and 16 bases separated the two germline ends. This CDR3 contains 15 residues. Per germline, CDR1 MDHEN and CDR2 SYDVKM. The CDR3 loop reads CASSFLSLLRDTQYF. CDR3 nucleotides: TGTGCCAGCAGTTTTCTCTCCCTTCTTCGGGATACGCAGTATTTT.

The chain recombines TRBV27 with TRBJ1-2; tentative D call: TRBD1 (5 bases). Trimming took 5 bases from V and 7 from J, leaving 17 bases between them. Germline-derived CDR1 and CDR2 are MNHEY and SMNVEV (reference sequence). This CDR3 comprises 14 residues. CDR3 nucleotide sequence: TGTGCCAGCAGTCAGGGACTCCGGACGTTTGGCTACACCTTC. The encoded protein is CASSQGLRTFGYTF.

V usage is TRBV27 and J usage is TRBJ1-2; 9 nucleotides match TRBD1. With 2 bases clipped from V and 4 bases from J, the junction kept 11 bases outside the gene matches. Germline V gene sequence: CDR1 MNHEY, CDR2 SMNVEV (reference sequence). This CDR3 region has 17 residues. The CDR3 protein is CASSLRENKGQGYGYTF. For the CDR3, the DNA is TGTGCCAGCAGTTTAAGGGAAAACAAGGGACAGGGCTATGGCTACACCTTC.